A single sample gave rise to the 21 T cell receptor beta chains below, sequenced in a study of control samples from healthy donors and cancer patients (dated by TCRdb to the early 2020s). Library prep was done by the immunoSEQ multiplex PCR assay. TCRdb mirrors the immuneACCESS table, restricted to in-frame sequences. Some clones are absent from its copies; in checked studies, under half trace to an unresolved V gene, and the reason for the others is unknown. The sample table records 100,000 to 150,000 clones; over 75% of these occur just once. The ten largest clones take up about 8.7% of the sample. Material: blood. The receptors here all came from a man aged 40-49 years in good health.

This rearrangement joins TRBV6-5 to TRBJ2-3; D may be TRBD1 or TRBD2 (6 bases each). V was trimmed by 4 bases and J by 0 bases, leaving 14 bases between them. This CDR3 has 16 amino acids. Germline lookup yields CDR1 MNHEY and CDR2 SVGAGI. The CDR3 coding sequence is TGTGCCAGCAGTTTTAATGGGGGGCTGAGCACAGATACGCAGTATTTT. It specifies CASSFNGGLSTDTQYF.

V usage is TRBV19 and J usage is TRBJ1-1; perhaps TRBD1 as D (6 bases). The CDR3 contains 13 residues. Germline V gene lookup returns CDR1 LNHDA and CDR2 SQIVND (reference sequence). V shed 7 bases and J shed 4 bases, with 13 bases lying between them. The CDR3 sequence is CASTNRGGTEAFF. CDR3 DNA: TGTGCCAGTACCAATCGAGGGGGCACTGAAGCTTTCTTT.

The CDR3 nucleotides are TGTGCCAGCAGTTTATCGGGCACTAACTATGGCTACACCTTC. It encodes CASSLSGTNYGYTF. V is TRBV27 and J is TRBJ1-2, with D unclear. Trimming took 0 bases from V and 0 from J, leaving 5 bases between them. The CDR3 runs 14 residues. Germline V CDR1 and CDR2: MNHEY, SMNVEV (reference sequence).

The chain couples TRBV11-3 to TRBJ2-2; D remains ambiguous. The CDR3 totals 12 residues. Trimming cost V 2 bases and J 5 bases, with 3 bases left between them. Germline V gene lookup returns CDR1 SGHNT and CDR2 YENEEA. The CDR3 DNA reads TGTGCCAGCAGCTTATGGACCGGGGAGCTGTTTTTT. This gives the protein CASSLWTGELFF.

The J gene is TRBJ2-7, the V gene TRBV21-1; the tabulated D call, TRBD2, remains unverified against the DNA. TRBV21-1 is deemed a pseudogene. This CDR3 has 14 residues. CDR3 amino acids: CASSKGRGGYEQYF. In nucleotides, the CDR3 is TGTGCCAGCAGCAAAGGGAGGGGCGGCTACGAGCAGTACTTC.

This chain connects TRBV5-6 to TRBJ2-7, with D unresolved. CDR3 length: 13 residues. Germline CDR1 and CDR2: SGHDT and YYEEEE. V was cut by 2 bases and J by 2 bases, with 8 bases left in between. CDR3 DNA: TGTGCCAGCAGCTTCGGGCTCGCCTACGAGCAGTACTTC. Its protein product is CASSFGLAYEQYF. Full variable domain (remainder filled in from reference TRBV5-6 and TRBJ2-7): DAGVTQSPTHLIKTRGQQVTLRCSPKSGHDTVSWYQQALGQGPQFIFQYYEEEERQRGNFPDRFSGHQFPNYSSELNVNALLLGDSALYLCASSFGLAYEQYFGPGTRLTVT.

The chain is built from TRBV11-3 and TRBJ2-4; possibly TRBD1 for D (6 bases). The germline V gene encodes CDR1 SGHNT and CDR2 YENEEA. This CDR3 is built from 16 residues. Trimming stripped 0 bases from V and 4 bases from J, with 13 bases between. CDR3 sequence (DNA): TGTGCCAGCAGCTTAGATCTTTTCGGACAGAAAAACATTCAGTACTTC. Amino acid sequence: CASSLDLFGQKNIQYF.

This chain joins TRBV7-2 and TRBJ2-7; D ambiguous. This CDR3 has 14 residues. Germline V gives CDR1 SGHTA, CDR2 FQGNSA. Trimming stripped 1 base from V and 1 base from J, with 8 bases between. CDR3 residues: CASSLESESYEQYF. The CDR3, as DNA: TGTGCCAGCAGCTTAGAGTCAGAGTCCTACGAGCAGTACTTC.

V and J are TRBV7-2 and TRBJ1-2, with D uncertain. Per the germline V gene, CDR1 is SGHTA and CDR2 is FQGNSA. There are 15 residues in the CDR3. V was shortened by 5 bases and J by 2 bases, with 15 bases between the two germline ends. This CDR3 reads CASSQDWGVNYGYTF. The CDR3, as DNA: TGTGCCAGCAGCCAAGACTGGGGTGTAAACTATGGCTACACCTTC.

The CDR3 loop reads CASSYKGAANTGELFF. The CDR3 DNA reads TGTGCCAGCAGCTATAAGGGGGCAGCGAACACCGGGGAGCTGTTTTTT. The chain combines TRBV7-3 with TRBJ2-2; 7 bases map to TRBD1. V trimming: 4 bases; J trimming: 0 bases; junction bases outside the gene matches: 5. CDR3 length: 16 residues. Germline CDR1 and CDR2: SGHTA and FQGTGA. Full variable domain (remainder filled in from reference TRBV7-3 and TRBJ2-2): GAGVSQTPSNKVTEKGKYVELRCDPISGHTALYWYRQSLGQGPEFLIYFQGTGAADDSGLPNDRFFAVRPEGSVSTLKIQRTERGDSAVYLCASSYKGAANTGELFFGEGSRLTVL.

The chain recombines TRBV5-5 with TRBJ1-1; D might be TRBD1 (5 bases). Germline CDR1 and CDR2: SGHKS and YYEKEE (reference sequence). V lost 0 bases to trimming and J lost 10 bases, with 19 bases between them. There are 15 residues in the CDR3. Here the CDR3 DNA reads TGTGCCAGCAGCTTGGAGGATTTCGGGGGGGAACGAGCTTTCTTT. It is translated as CASSLEDFGGERAFF.

The J gene is TRBJ1-2, the V gene TRBV2, with D tentatively TRBD1 (5 bases). The CDR3 has 13 amino acids. V was trimmed by 6 bases and J by 8 bases, leaving 16 bases between them. Germline V gene sequence: CDR1 SNHLY, CDR2 FYNNEI. CDR3 in amino acids: CASSGGREGGYTF. CDR3 nucleotides: TGTGCCAGCAGCGGGGGACGGGAGGGCGGCTACACCTTC.

The J gene is TRBJ2-7, the V gene TRBV4-1; maybe TRBD1 (5 bases). The V gene's germline CDR1 is MGHRA and CDR2 YSYEKL. This CDR3 comprises 14 residues. With 3 bases removed from V and 7 bases from J, the gap between germline ends came to 16 bases. Here the CDR3 reads CASSQTYRPEEQYF. CDR3 DNA: TGCGCCAGCAGCCAGACTTACAGGCCGGAGGAGCAGTACTTC.

The chain has TRBV4-3 and TRBJ2-6; 8 positions agree with TRBD1. CDR1 and CDR2 (germline): LGHNA, YSLEER. V trimming: 2 bases; J trimming: 4 bases; junction bases outside the gene matches: 4. This CDR3 comprises 16 residues. The chain's CDR3 is CASSQSRGQGANVLTF. CDR3 coding DNA: TGCGCCAGCAGCCAATCCAGGGGGCAAGGGGCCAACGTCCTGACTTTC.

The chain uses TRBV5-8 and TRBJ1-2; a weak D match, TRBD1 (5 bases). The V end lost 5 bases, the J end lost 3 bases, and 14 bases lay between the germline ends. This CDR3 contains 14 residues. The germline V gene encodes CDR1 SGHTS and CDR2 YDEGEE. The CDR3 reads CASRRAGLYYGYTF. CDR3 sequence (DNA): TGTGCCAGCAGACGCGCAGGGCTTTACTATGGCTACACCTTC. Variable domain in full (rest from reference TRBV5-8 and TRBJ1-2): EAGVTQSPTHLIKTRGQQATLRCSPISGHTSVYWYQQALGLGLQFLLWYDEGEERNRGNFPPRFSGRQFPNYSSELNVNALELEDSALYLCASRRAGLYYGYTFGSGTRLTVV.

The chain links TRBV27 to TRBJ1-5; 10 bases match TRBD1. CDR1 and CDR2 from the germline V gene are MNHEY and SMNVEV (reference sequence). The CDR3 extends over 18 amino acids. V lost 6 bases to trimming and J lost 3 bases; unmatched junction nucleotides: 14. CDR3 nucleotide sequence: TGTGCCAGCAGACGGAACAATGGGACAGGGGATTTCAATCAGCCCCAGCATTTT. It translates to CASRRNNGTGDFNQPQHF.

This clone was detected once. V usage is TRBV11-3 and J usage is TRBJ1-1; perhaps TRBD1 as D (5 bases). The germline V and J ends were trimmed by 0 bases and 3 bases, with 17 bases remaining between them. The CDR3 has 17 amino acids. CDR1 and CDR2 (germline): SGHNT, YENEEA. Here the CDR3 reads CASSLDRWGAKDTEAFF. In DNA form, the CDR3 reads TGTGCCAGCAGCTTAGATCGTTGGGGCGCTAAGGACACTGAAGCTTTCTTT. The whole variable domain, filled in from reference TRBV11-3 and TRBJ1-1, reads EAGVVQSPRYKIIEKKQPVAFWCNPISGHNTLYWYLQNLGQGPELLIRYENEEAVDDSQLPKDRFSAERLKGVDSTLKIQPAELGDSAVYLCASSLDRWGAKDTEAFFGQGTRLTVV.

V is TRBV18 and J is TRBJ1-5; 8 nucleotides line up with TRBD1. The CDR3 is made up of 15 amino acids. Germline CDR1 is KGHSH and CDR2 is LQKENI. V was pared by 4 bases and J by 4 bases, with 6 bases of the junction left unmatched. In DNA form, the CDR3 reads TGTGCCAGCTCACTAAGGACAGGGACGAATCAGCCCCAGCATTTT. Translated, it gives CASSLRTGTNQPQHF.

The chain has TRBV10-2 and TRBJ2-5; TRBD2 is a possible D gene (7 bases). Trimming left V 6 bases short and J 0 bases short, with 17 bases between. This CDR3 is 16 amino acids long. The germline V gene encodes CDR1 WSHSY and CDR2 SAAADI. The CDR3 DNA is TGCGCCAGCAGCCCGTCGAGGGGGGGCCACCAAGAGACCCAGTACTTC. This gives the protein CASSPSRGGHQETQYF.

The rearrangement joins TRBV19 to TRBJ2-7; D is perhaps TRBD1 (6 bases). CDR1 and CDR2 from the germline V gene are LNHDA and SQIVND (reference sequence). The CDR3 runs to 14 residues. Trimming cost V 6 bases and J 4 bases, with 16 bases left between them. CDR3 coding DNA: TGTGCCAGTAGCATCAGGGGCCTCGAGTACGAGCAGTACTTC. Translation gives CASSIRGLEYEQYF. Supplemented by reference TRBV19 and TRBJ2-7, the full variable domain reads DGGITQSPKYLFRKEGQNVTLSCEQNLNHDAMYWYRQDPGQGLRLIYYSQIVNDFQKGDIAEGYSVSREKKESFPLTVTSAQKNPTAFYLCASSIRGLEYEQYFGPGTRLTVT.

The chain uses TRBV25-1 and TRBJ1-5; D gene uncertain. The CDR3 is 14 residues long. The ends were cut back, 2 bases at V and 3 bases at J, with 8 bases in the middle. Germline loops: CDR1 MGHDK, CDR2 SYGVNS. The CDR3 coding sequence is TGTGCCAGCAGTGAAGACGGGAACAATCAGCCCCAGCATTTT. This codes for CASSEDGNNQPQHF.